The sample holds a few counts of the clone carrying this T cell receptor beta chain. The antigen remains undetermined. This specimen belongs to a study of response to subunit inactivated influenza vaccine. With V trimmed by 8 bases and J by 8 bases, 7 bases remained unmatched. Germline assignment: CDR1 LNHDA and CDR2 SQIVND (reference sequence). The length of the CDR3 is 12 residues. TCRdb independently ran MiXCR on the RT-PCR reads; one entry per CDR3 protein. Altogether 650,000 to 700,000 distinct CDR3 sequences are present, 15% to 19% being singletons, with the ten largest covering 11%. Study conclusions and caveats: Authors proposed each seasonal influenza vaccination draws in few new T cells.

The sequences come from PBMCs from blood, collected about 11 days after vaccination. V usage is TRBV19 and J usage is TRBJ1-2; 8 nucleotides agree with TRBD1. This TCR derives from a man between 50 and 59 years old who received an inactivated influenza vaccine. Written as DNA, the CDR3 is TGTGCCAGTGCCTGGACAGGGCGCGGCTACACCTTC. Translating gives CASAWTGRGYTF.